This TCR beta chain emerged from a study of blood T cell repertoires in COVID-19. Turning to the study itself: In each case, the material was cDNA or gDNA derived from T cells, B-cell-depleted T cells, or PBMCs.

CDR3 size: 16 residues. J lost 6 bases, V lost 5 bases, and 6 bases had no gene match. The germline V gene has CDR1 LGHDT and CDR2 YNNKEL (reference sequence). TCRdb's copy holds only in-frame clones and misses some; the assay was immunoSEQ multiplex PCR. There are 150,000 to 200,000 clones in the sample; around 87% occur only once, and roughly 3.3% lies in the top ten. The chain employs TRBV3-1 (or the pseudogene TRBV3-2) and TRBJ2-2, with 13 bases aligning to TRBD2. The sequenced material came from peripheral blood. This clonotype originated in a young man with active or convalescent COVID-19. The CDR3 sequence: CASSKTSGGASGELFF. Here the CDR3 DNA reads TGTGCCAGCAGCAAAACTAGCGGGGGGGCGTCCGGGGAGCTGTTTTTT.